The rows below give T cell receptor beta chains drawn from one sample of a study of T cells and Merkel cell carcinoma outcomes. Only in-frame clones appear in the TCRdb table, and some are missing; sequencing was by immunoSEQ multiplex PCR. The repertoire consists of about 320 clones, with about 90% occurring once and the leading ten covering 7.5% to 8%. Material: tumor tissue from Merkel cell carcinoma. The receptors originated from a human donor with Merkel cell carcinoma. CDR3s include the opening cysteine and the closing phenylalanine or tryptophan. A D gene is named only where the DNA matches it firmly. Clone size is stated in some rows and not others, as once, few, many or a class when expanded.

>TRBJ2-7|TRBD1|-|TRBV29-1
CSAGDSSYEQYF
TGCAGCGCTGGGGACAGCTCCTACGAGCAGTACTTC
>TRBJ2-1|-|-|TRBV25-1
CASSDSFGREVYNEQFF
TGTGCCAGCAGTGATTCTTTTGGGCGCGAGGTCTACAATGAGCAGTTCTTC
>TRBJ2-3|TRBD1|once|TRBV9
CASSVVPDRARGHNTQYF
TGTGCCAGCAGCGTAGTCCCGGACAGGGCAAGGGGGCACAATACGCAGTATTTT
>TRBJ2-7|TRBD2|-|TRBV5-1
CASSTGLAGVTSYEQYF
TGCGCCAGCAGCACGGGACTAGCGGGAGTGACCTCCTACGAGCAGTACTTC
>TRBJ1-1|-|-|TRBV7-6
CASSGGSGFAFF
TGTGCCAGCAGCGGAGGGTCGGGGTTCGCTTTCTTT
>TRBJ2-7|-|once|TRBV19
CASSITRGALYEQYF
TGTGCCAGTAGTATAACCAGAGGGGCCCTCTACGAGCAGTACTTC
>TRBJ2-1|TRBD2|once|TRBV29-1
CSVSGTSGVPGNEQFF
TGCAGCGTCTCCGGGACTAGCGGGGTGCCAGGAAATGAGCAGTTCTTC
>TRBJ2-7|-|-|TRBV5-4
CASSLSREPSYEQYF
TGTGCCAGCAGCTTGTCCCGGGAGCCATCCTACGAGCAGTACTTC
>TRBJ2-5|TRBD1|once|TRBV5-1
CASSSGTAKETQYF
TGCGCCAGCAGCTCCGGGACAGCGAAAGAGACCCAGTACTTC
>TRBJ2-1|-|-|TRBV11-2
CASSLVWQEQFF
TGTGCCAGCAGCTTAGTTTGGCAGGAGCAGTTCTTC
>TRBJ1-1|TRBD1|-|TRBV7-9
CASAPGGGQGARTEAFF
TGTGCCAGCGCGCCTGGGGGGGGACAGGGGGCACGGACTGAAGCTTTCTTT
>TRBJ2-7|-|-|TRBV4-3
CASSLGRTDSYEQYF
TGCGCCAGCAGTCTGGGGAGGACAGATTCCTACGAGCAGTACTTC
>TRBJ1-5|-|-|TRBV18
CASSSGGAGNQPQHF
TGTGCCAGCTCCAGTGGGGGGGCCGGCAATCAGCCCCAGCATTTT
>TRBJ2-5|-|-|TRBV7-2
CASSSGPSQETQYF
TGTGCCAGCAGCTCGGGACCGTCGCAAGAGACCCAGTACTTC
>TRBJ2-7|-|-|TRBV11-2
CASSLGVGYEQYF
TGTGCCAGCAGCTTGGGAGTGGGGTACGAGCAGTACTTC
>TRBJ2-5|TRBD2|-|TRBV7-6
CATRKTAGGPGETQYF
TGTGCCACCCGTAAGACGGCGGGAGGGCCGGGGGAGACCCAGTACTTC
>TRBJ2-5|-|-|TRBV9
CASSVGDNAYQEIQYF
TGTGCCAGCAGCGTAGGGGACAACGCGTACCAAGAGATCCAGTACTTC
>TRBJ2-7|-|-|TRBV7-6
CASSPGSLATYEQYF
TGTGCCAGCAGCCCCGGGAGCTTGGCAACCTACGAGCAGTACTTC
>TRBJ1-4|-|-|TRBV19
CASRVNEKLFF
TGTGCCAGTAGGGTAAATGAAAAACTGTTTTTT
>TRBJ2-6|-|-|TRBV14
CASSHRDSGANVLTF
TGTGCCAGCAGTCACAGGGACTCTGGGGCCAACGTCCTGACTTTC
>TRBJ2-2|-|once|TRBV7-8
CASSLGTSETGELFF
TGTGCCAGCAGCTTAGGGACTTCGGAAACCGGGGAGCTGTTTTTT
>TRBJ2-1|-|-|TRBV9
CASSVAAGRASNEQFF
TGTGCCAGCAGCGTAGCCGCAGGCCGGGCGTCAAATGAGCAGTTCTTC
>TRBJ2-7|-|-|TRBV27
CASSLNPFRLSSNEQYF
TGTGCCAGCAGTTTAAATCCTTTCCGGCTTTCCTCCAACGAGCAGTACTTC
>TRBJ1-3|-|-|TRBV29-1
CSVRRDSGNTIYF
TGCAGCGTGAGGCGGGACTCTGGAAACACCATATATTTT
>TRBJ1-1|TRBD1|-|TRBV5-4
CASNLQGGNTEAFF
TGTGCCAGCAACCTACAGGGGGGGAACACTGAAGCTTTCTTT
>TRBJ2-1|-|-|TRBV7-3
CASSEAGTSIDEQFF
TGTGCCAGCAGCGAAGCCGGGACCTCAATCGATGAGCAGTTCTTC
>TRBJ2-1|-|-|TRBV7-9
CAHIGGGEQFF
TGTGCCCATATCGGGGGCGGTGAGCAGTTCTTC
>TRBJ2-3|TRBD2|-|TRBV4-1
CASSPRTSGRPSTDTQYF
TGCGCCAGCAGCCCGCGGACTAGCGGGAGACCTAGCACAGATACGCAGTATTTT
>TRBJ1-1|-|-|TRBV9
CASSVAPGGGQRNTEAFF
TGTGCCAGCAGCGTAGCTCCTGGGGGGGGGCAACGGAACACTGAAGCTTTCTTT
>TRBJ2-1|TRBD2|few|TRBV19
CASSILAGDNEQFF
TGTGCCAGTAGTATACTAGCGGGGGACAATGAGCAGTTCTTC
>TRBJ2-7|TRBD2|-|TRBV2
CASKAGQYEQYF
TGTGCCAGTAAAGCGGGGCAATACGAGCAGTACTTC
>TRBJ2-5|-|-|TRBV5-4
CASSLDEDSTREIQYF
TGTGCCAGCAGCTTGGACGAGGACAGTACGAGGGAGATCCAGTACTTC
>TRBJ1-1|-|-|TRBV14
CASSDGTLEAFF
TGTGCCAGCAGCGACGGGACACTTGAAGCTTTCTTT
>TRBJ1-4|TRBD1|-|TRBV30
CAWRDREKLFF
TGTGCCTGGAGGGACAGGGAAAAACTGTTTTTT
>TRBJ2-3|-|-|TRBV7-2
CASSSPSGQSNTQYF
TGTGCCAGCAGCTCCCCAAGCGGACAGTCCAATACGCAGTATTTT
>TRBJ2-7|-|once|TRBV5-1
CASSLGPSQQYF
TGCGCCAGCAGCTTGGGCCCTAGCCAGCAGTACTTC
>TRBJ2-1|TRBD2|-|TRBV11-2
CASSLSGDYNEQFF
TGTGCCAGCAGCTTAAGCGGGGACTACAATGAGCAGTTCTTC
>TRBJ1-1|-|-|TRBV6-5
CASSLNVDGEAFF
TGTGCCAGCAGCTTAAATGTGGACGGTGAAGCTTTCTTT
>TRBJ2-2|-|-|TRBV5-1
CASSLVGEWYTGELFF
TGCGCCAGCAGCTTGGTGGGGGAGTGGTACACCGGGGAGCTGTTTTTT
>TRBJ1-1|-|few|TRBV5-1
CASSLGNMNTEAFF
TGCGCCAGCAGCTTGGGGAACATGAACACTGAAGCTTTCTTT
>TRBJ1-1|-|-|TRBV21-1
CASRLAWGGPEAFF
TGTGCCAGCAGGCTCGCCTGGGGGGGCCCTGAAGCTTTCTTT